The T cell receptor beta chain under discussion was sequenced for a study of glioma-infiltrating T cells after dendritic cell vaccination. CDR1 and CDR2 (germline): LNHNV, YYDKDF (reference sequence). Trimming cost V 3 bases and J 5 bases, with 10 bases left between them. The CDR3 contains 13 residues. Assay: immunoSEQ multiplex PCR; the TCRdb copy retains only in-frame clones and omits some. The sample contains 70,000 to 90,000 clones, 83% of which appear only once. Time point given: after dendritic cell vaccination, including at tumor progression/relapse. The chain joins TRBV15 to TRBJ2-5; weak D call: TRBD1 (6 bases). The clonotype comes from a human donor with glioblastoma. The specimen was blood, collected after dendritic cell vaccination. The CDR3 region has the DNA TGTGCCACCAGCAGGGACAGTGGGGAGACCCAGTACTTC. This gives the protein CATSRDSGETQYF.